The source of this TCR beta chain is a study of beta chain features in type 1 diabetes. Study-wide results and limits: Significant though moderate, a shortening of TCRB CDR3s appeared in all four CD4+ subsets of Type 1 diabetes patients.

Every single donor gave one heparinised blood draw, and these averaged about 120 mL. Only a few counts were recorded for this clone. Antigen specificity is unknown. The CDR3 length is 15 residues. CDR1 and CDR2 from the germline V gene are SGHDT and YYEEEE. V was clipped by 3 bases and J by 4 bases, with 16 bases between them. The whole isolated RNA underwent reverse transcription, so sequencing captured expressed TCRB transcripts. Sequenced by immunoSEQ multiplex PCR; TCRdb stores in-frame clones only, minus some. The data contain 200,000 to 250,000 clones, 13% to 15% of them singletons. This sequence was found in a woman aged 40 to 55 in good health. The V call is TRBV5-6, the J call TRBJ1-2; D unresolved. Sequencing was carried out using naive CD4+ T cells from blood. The CDR3 here is CASSSNHLSVYGYTF. The CDR3 region has the DNA TGTGCCAGCAGCTCCAACCACTTGTCGGTCTATGGCTACACCTTC.